This TCR beta chain comes out of a study of blood T cell repertoires in COVID-19. Germline V gene lookup returns CDR1 LGHDT and CDR2 YNNKEL (reference sequence). The CDR3 is made up of 16 amino acids. V gave up 5 bases and J gave up 0 bases; unmatched junction bases: 6. Per the authors' pipeline: For nucleated cells, counts were estimated from reference gene primer amplification. The protocol was immunoSEQ multiplex PCR, while the TCRdb copy is restricted to in-frame clones and leaves out a portion. The DNA gave D and trimming, while V, J and clone size come from that table. Counted here are about 140,000 clones, 85% to 90% occurring once; the ten biggest clones make up under 9%.

The sequencing input was peripheral blood. The chain uses TRBV3-1 (or the pseudogene TRBV3-2) and TRBJ2-7; 11 bases are a match to TRBD1. The TCR was taken from a woman between 50 and 59 years old with active or convalescent COVID-19. CDR3 region: CASSGRDRGYSYEQYF. CDR3 bases: TGTGCCAGCAGCGGCCGGGACAGGGGGTACTCCTACGAGCAGTACTTC.